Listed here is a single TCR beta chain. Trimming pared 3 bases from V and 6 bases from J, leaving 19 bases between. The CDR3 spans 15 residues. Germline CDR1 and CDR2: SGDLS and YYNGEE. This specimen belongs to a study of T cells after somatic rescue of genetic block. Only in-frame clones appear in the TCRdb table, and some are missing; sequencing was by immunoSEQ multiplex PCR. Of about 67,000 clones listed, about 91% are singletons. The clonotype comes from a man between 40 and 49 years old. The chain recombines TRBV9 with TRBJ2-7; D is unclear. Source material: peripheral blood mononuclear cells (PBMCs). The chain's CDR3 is CASSESMVGTSEQYF. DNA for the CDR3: TGTGCCAGCAGCGAGTCAATGGTGGGAACGTCCGAGCAGTACTTC. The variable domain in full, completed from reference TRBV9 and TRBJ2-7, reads DSGVTQTPKHLITATGQRVTLRCSPRSGDLSVYWYQQSLDQGLQFLIQYYNGEERAKGNILERFSAQQFPDLHSELNLSSLELGDSALYFCASSESMVGTSEQYFGPGTRLTVT.